The clone carrying this T cell receptor beta chain appeared a few times. Its matching antigen is unknown. From germline, CDR1 is DFQATT and CDR2 SNEGSKA (reference sequence). The CDR3 has 12 amino acids. Trimming removed 0 bases at V and 9 bases at J, with 9 bases between. 5'RACE, which relied on constant-segment primers, yielded TCR alpha and TCR beta cDNA libraries carrying sample barcodes and UMIs. TCRdb processed the 5' RACE reads anew with MiXCR; each CDR3 protein has one entry. The data hold under 300,000 distinct CDR3 sequences, with about 16% observed a single time. This specimen comes from a study of T-cell memory formation after mild COVID-19. Study as a whole: Across donors, TCR clusters were largely donor specific.

The study's findings and limits: A balance of CD4 and CD8 characterized clones contracting day 15 to 85, whereas later expanders leaned CD4+.

This clonotype was obtained from a man aged 18-30 years who had mild COVID-19 (a few samples of this study predate the infection). Cell type and time point are not known. The sample taken for sequencing was PBMCs or a T cell subset sorted from them (not recorded which). The V call is TRBV20-1, the J call TRBJ2-1; D is uncertain. DNA of the CDR3: TGCAGTGCTAGAGATATTAGCTCTGAGCAGTTCTTC. Amino acid sequence: CSARDISSEQFF.